This T cell receptor (beta chain) was identified during a study of cytomegalovirus exposure and HLA in healthy donors (dated by TCRdb to about 2017). With respect to the entire study: An earlier analysis of some 600 of the donors reported 276 Gb of sequence data and 100 million to 120 million unique TCR beta sequences obtained from 180 million or so T cells. HLA typing covered class I and class II loci at four-digit resolution. Typing coverage varied by locus: roughly 620-640 donors for A, B, C, DRB1 and DQB1; about 520 for DQA1; more than 600 for DPA1; under 490 for DPB1. Besides the first cohort of more than 650 subjects, a separate validation cohort made up of over 100 different subjects was used. Alongside the repertoire data, information on donor age, sex, ethnicity and CMV serostatus was compiled. High-throughput TCR immunosequencing, statistical association of individual TCRs with disease status, and machine learning were combined to predict cytomegalovirus infection status. About 310 gigabases of sequencing data and approximately 85 million unique TCR sequences were included in an early release covering roughly 600 HLA-typed donors. The genetic ancestry cluster associated with self-reported Caucasian donors included 81% of the 398 genotyped donors. On average, roughly 200,000 unique TCR beta nucleotide sequences were sequenced per donor among more than 350 genotyped donors of the cohort, with 15% to 20% of those sequences being non-productive. All discovery cohort repertoires had been generated using a single sequencing platform. About five DR-DQ haplotypes were handled as single units for association and clustering because linkage in the cohort was strong. In a later genetic analysis, genome-wide SNP genotypes for about 65% of the 666 donors were used, and that subset was treated as a discovery cohort. To decide whether each TCR beta V gene segment behaved as functional or pseudogenic, an earlier analysis of some 580 of the donors relied on high-throughput TCR beta sequencing. The study was designed to test whether signatures of past pathogen exposure could be identified by cataloging public T cell receptors. The study profiled the T cell repertoires of 500 to 800 subjects by immunosequencing and related them to cytomegalovirus serostatus. In a later analysis, previously published TCR beta repertoires from about 670 donors were re-analyzed and high-resolution HLA genotyping was added so that TCR occurrence patterns could be studied. In the later analysis, no new phenotypic data were used to find candidate immune exposures; instead, reliance was placed on TCR beta sequences and their occurrence across donors.

V is cut by 2 bases and J by 0 bases, and the space between the germline ends is 11 bases. Taken from cysteine to phenylalanine, the CDR3 has 15 residues. CDR3 DNA is the only sequence kept; it has 45 bases, read in frame from the first base. For CDR1 and CDR2, the germline V gene lists SGHRS and YFSETQ. Worth noting for this clone: It lacks a known antigen.

The study at large found these results: The 87-base-pair reads could not distinguish some IMGT-functional V segments, including TRBV6-2 and TRBV6-3, so those segments were excluded. Specific HLA alleles were associated with 15,000 to 20,000 TCR beta sequences at a false discovery rate of 0.05 in a later analysis. Sequencing depth was assumed to be roughly uniform across donors in the presence/absence analyses, though that assumption may not hold. Because HLA typing was unavailable for some donors at each locus, only the typed subset was used in association tests. In a later genetic analysis, fewer N-insertions in productive TCRs were reported among donors in an Asian-associated ancestry cluster than the roughly 700-donor mean. In the study, around 150 TCR beta chains were listed as associated with cytomegalovirus. In a later analysis, the rate of TCR association differed among HLA loci, with DRB1 alleles having the most associated TCRs and HLA-C alleles having the fewest. Strong co-occurrence of HLA alleles, especially DR and DQ, made assigning TCR associations to individual alleles difficult. A later genetic analysis associated a missense DCLRE1C variant with V-gene and J-gene trimming of TCR beta chains, and an independent cohort replicated the association. The authors suggested that the approach could potentially be generalized to other disease states and immunological phenotypes. The classifier was reported to diagnose cytomegalovirus status with high specificity and sensitivity in both the original and validation cohorts. A group of highly shared sequence variants was considered likely to be a technical artifact of the sequencing pipeline. Broadly in line with IMGT annotations, most TCR beta V segments showed up in productive rearrangements about 87% or about 30% of the time in an earlier analysis of approximately 640 of the donors. Correlated functional status among segregating V segments might be attributable to linkage disequilibrium, but an unknown experimental factor could not be ruled out. CMV serostatus was the only immune exposure information available for the cohort. A later analysis found that HLA-associated TCR beta chains were more clonally expanded and had lower generation probabilities than equally common non-associated chains. About 17 rarely observed V segments, including chromosome 9 orphons, were excluded from the earlier analysis of several hundred of the donors because counts were too low. Most TCR sequences were seen in very few donors, while some public TCRs were found in many individuals. The cohort was sequenced for TCR beta chains only, and without alpha or paired-chain data the features that could be detected were limited. A further reported finding was that TCR beta sequences accurately predicted the HLA-A and HLA-B alleles for most subjects in the first cohort. According to a later analysis, most CMV-associated TCR beta chains appeared to be HLA-restricted, and the HLA associations seemed to be driven largely by CMV exposure. A few of the identified cytomegalovirus-associated TCR beta chains were confirmed in vitro to be specific for cytomegalovirus antigens. Several of the top co-occurrence clusters appeared to be linked to parvovirus B19, influenza, CMV and Epstein-Barr virus, according to a later analysis.

The cohort consisted of 650 to 850 healthy bone marrow donors. All cohort members were sampled while nominally healthy, although unrecorded immune exposures were likely present. The donor was CMV seropositive and belonged to the group of about 290 seropositive cohort members. Every donor gave a peripheral blood sample, and the peripheral blood mononuclear cells from that sample were used for TCR beta sequencing. Genomic DNA extraction from the blood cell samples was performed with the Qiagen DNeasy Blood Extraction Kit. To prepare the library, the immunoSEQ multiplex PCR assay was applied. For the multiplex PCR, a mixture combining 60 forward primers for TCR Vbeta segments and 13 reverse primers for TCR Jbeta segments was used. Amplification of the CDR3 region of rearranged TCR beta genes was performed with a multiplex PCR assay on genomic DNA. Amplified TCR beta libraries were sequenced as 87-base-pair reads on the Illumina HiSeq System. The study's own analysis went as follows. Across the 600 to 700 repertoires, a later analysis counted some 81 million unique TCR beta chains, roughly 11 million of which were shared by at least two donors. A nearest-neighbor algorithm error-corrected the raw reads and collapsed the reads into unique sequences, merging closely related sequences to remove PCR and sequencing errors. To assign V, D and J gene segments, CDR3 sequences were aligned to IMGT reference sequences. For a sequence to be retained, a match of at least six nucleotides was required to both a V gene segment and a J gene segment. Rearrangements were classified as productive when the CDR3 lacked stop codons and remained in frame with V and J, and all other rearrangements were classified as non-productive. CDR3 was defined by IMGT convention, running from the second conserved V-encoded cysteine to the conserved J-encoded phenylalanine. The earlier analysis of 587 of the donors excluded sequences that lacked an unambiguous match to a single V gene segment. In an earlier analysis of a few hundred of the donors, V segments were called functional above 56.7% productive rearrangements and were called segregating when the between-donor standard deviation exceeded 5%. A statistical classification framework was built for diagnosing cytomegalovirus status from the catalog of TCR beta chain sequences. In a later analysis, TCR nucleotide sequences were compared against IMGT/GENE-DB human TR gene sequences so that V and J genes could be assigned. A later analysis assigned CDR3 sequences and most-parsimonious VDJ recombination scenarios with the TCRdist pipeline. In a later analysis, every TCR beta chain was defined by the combination of its CDR3 amino acid sequence and its V-gene family, and reads without a unique V-gene family were dropped. In a later analysis, fewer than 600 highly shared, low-generation-probability nucleotide sequences were removed to address suspected cross-contamination and a sequencing artifact. In a later analysis, a clonal expansion index for each public chain was calculated from normalized within-repertoire ranks of inferred template counts. Generation probabilities in a later analysis came from a VDJ recombination model fitted to out-of-frame rearrangements, and those results were checked against IGoR. A later analysis scored TCR-TCR, TCR-HLA and TCR-CMV co-occurrence with hypergeometric tests, applying a repertoire-size bias correction to TCR pairs. In a later analysis, false discovery rates were estimated by permuting HLA or CMV assignments 20 times. In a later analysis, co-occurring TCRs were grouped using DBSCAN, and TCRdist sequence similarity was added for clustering within HLA-allele-positive subsets. Co-occurrence clustering excluded repertoires with fewer than 30,000 or more than 120,000 public chains, plus five with anomalous nucleotide sharing. Held by TCRdb, this immuneACCESS table contains in-frame sequences only and omits some clones. Under half of the omission traces to an unresolved V gene where checked; the cause of the rest is unknown. V and J calls and clone size are given by that table; D and trimming were obtained from the DNA. This sample's table carries approximately 210,000 clones. The top ten clones comprise about 1% of the sample.

This sequence was found in a woman younger than 45 in good health and CMV-seropositive. The sequenced sample consisted of PBMCs. The receptor chain draws on TRBV5-1 and TRBJ1-2; TRBD1 is perhaps the D gene, given 5 matching bases. The DNA reads TGCGCCAGCAGCTTAACAGGCGACGCTAACTATGGCTACACCTTC. Its translation is CASSLTGDANYGYTF.